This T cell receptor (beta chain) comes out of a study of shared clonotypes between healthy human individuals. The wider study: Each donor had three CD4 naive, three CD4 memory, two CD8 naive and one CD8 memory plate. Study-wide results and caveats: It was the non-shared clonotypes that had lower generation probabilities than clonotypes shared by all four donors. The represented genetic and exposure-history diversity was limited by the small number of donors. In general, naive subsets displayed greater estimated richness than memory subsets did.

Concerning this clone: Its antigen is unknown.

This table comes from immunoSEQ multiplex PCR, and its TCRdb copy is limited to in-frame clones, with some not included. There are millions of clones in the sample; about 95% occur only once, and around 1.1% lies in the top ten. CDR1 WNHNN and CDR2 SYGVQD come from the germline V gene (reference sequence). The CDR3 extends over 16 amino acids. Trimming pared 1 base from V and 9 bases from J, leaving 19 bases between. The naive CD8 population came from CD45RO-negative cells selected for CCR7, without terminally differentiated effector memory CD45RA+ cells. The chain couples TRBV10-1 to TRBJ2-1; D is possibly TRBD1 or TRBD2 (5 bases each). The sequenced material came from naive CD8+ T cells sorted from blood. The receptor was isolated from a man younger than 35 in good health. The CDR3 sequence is CASSEFSGTDLGEQFF. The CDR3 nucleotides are TGCGCCAGCAGTGAGTTTTCCGGGACCGATCTAGGTGAGCAGTTCTTC.